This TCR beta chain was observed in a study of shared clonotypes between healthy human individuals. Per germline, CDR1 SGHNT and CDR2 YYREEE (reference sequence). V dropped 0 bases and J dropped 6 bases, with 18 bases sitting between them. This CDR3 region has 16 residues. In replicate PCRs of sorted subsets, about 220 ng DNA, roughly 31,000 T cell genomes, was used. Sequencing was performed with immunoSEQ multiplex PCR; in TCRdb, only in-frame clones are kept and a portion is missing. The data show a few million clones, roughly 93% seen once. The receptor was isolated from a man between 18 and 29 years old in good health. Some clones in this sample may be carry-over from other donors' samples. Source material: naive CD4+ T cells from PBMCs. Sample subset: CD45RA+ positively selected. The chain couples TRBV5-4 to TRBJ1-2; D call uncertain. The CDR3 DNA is TGTGCCAGCAGCTTGGAGGGAGGGCGTCGGACGAATGGCTACACCTTC. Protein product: CASSLEGGRRTNGYTF.